A single sample is the source of the 6 T cell receptor beta chains below, sequenced in a study of T cell responses to AZD1222 COVID-19 vaccine. This table comes from immunoSEQ multiplex PCR, and its TCRdb copy is limited to in-frame clones, with some not included. The table shows 85,000 to 90,000 clones, with roughly 90% occurring only once. The specimen comprised peripheral blood, sampled 28 days after the second AZD1222 dose. These TCRs come from an adult who received the AZD1222 COVID-19 vaccine.

V gene TRBV30 combines with J gene TRBJ2-7; D gene unclear. This CDR3 spans 15 amino acids. Trimming left V 8 bases short and J 3 bases short, with 23 bases between. CDR1 and CDR2 (germline): GTSNPN, SVGIG (reference sequence). The CDR3 DNA reads as TGTGCCAGAGACGCCGGGCTAGGGCACAGCTACGAGCAGTACTTC. This gives the protein CARDAGLGHSYEQYF.

V gene TRBV27 combines with J gene TRBJ2-1, with TRBD1 identical over 7 bases. The trim removed 2 bases at V and 2 bases at J, leaving 6 bases unmatched. Germline values: CDR1 MNHEY, CDR2 SMNVEV (reference sequence). The CDR3 is made up of 16 amino acids. The CDR3: CASSLVRDRTYNEQFF. The CDR3 DNA is TGTGCCAGCAGTTTAGTTCGGGACAGAACCTACAATGAGCAGTTCTTC.

The gene calls are TRBV7-2 and TRBJ2-3; 7 bases fit TRBD1. Germline values: CDR1 SGHTA, CDR2 FQGNSA. J lost 3 bases, V lost 6 bases, and 3 bases had no gene match. The CDR3 runs 13 residues. The CDR3 here is CASSKQGTDTQYF. The CDR3 nucleotides read TGTGCCAGCAGTAAACAGGGGACAGATACGCAGTATTTT.

The gene calls are TRBV9 and TRBJ1-3; no definite D call. CDR1 is SGDLS, CDR2 YYNGEE, per germline. Trimming removed 3 bases at V and 2 bases at J, with 9 bases between. The CDR3 has 14 residues. CDR3 region: CASSASGAGNTIYF. DNA for the CDR3: TGTGCCAGCAGCGCTAGCGGGGCTGGAAACACCATATATTTT.

This chain links TRBV7-2 with TRBJ2-1; 8 bases match TRBD1. Germline lookup yields CDR1 SGHTA and CDR2 FQGNSA. The CDR3 length is 15 residues. Trimming took 0 bases from V and 5 from J; bases not matched to a gene: 3. The CDR3 loop is CASSLALTGDNEQFF. As DNA, the CDR3 is TGTGCCAGCAGCTTAGCGCTGACAGGGGACAATGAGCAGTTCTTC.

For the CDR3, the DNA is TGTGCCAGTACCCTGGGGATTCCCTATGGCTACACCTTC. It codes for CASTLGIPYGYTF. The J gene is TRBJ1-2, the V gene TRBV19; D gene ambiguous. The germline V gene encodes CDR1 LNHDA and CDR2 SQIVND (reference sequence). The CDR3 has 13 amino acids. The V end was cut by 7 bases, the J end by 4 bases, with 13 bases between.